Presented here are 24 T cell receptor beta chains from one specimen sequenced in a study of CD8 T cells in Susac syndrome. RNA totalling roughly 0.5 to 1 ug underwent reverse transcription with random hexamers. TCRdb re-analysed the immunoSEQ multiplex PCR reads in MiXCR, keeping a single row per CDR3 protein. Here the sample spans about 180,000 distinct CDR3 sequences, approximately 95% being singletons. Material for sequencing was CD8+ T cells from PBMCs. These receptors came from a human donor with multiple sclerosis.

This chain joins TRBV7-9 and TRBJ2-1, with a weak D call TRBD2 (5 bases). This CDR3 comprises 12 residues. Between the trimmed V and J ends, which lost 6 bases and 5 bases, there was a span of 8 bases. Germline CDR1 is SEHNR and CDR2 is FQNEAQ (reference sequence). The chain's CDR3 is CASRLLDNEQFF. CDR3 nucleotides: TGTGCCAGCAGACTACTAGACAATGAGCAGTTCTTC.

This clonotype appeared a few times. The gene calls are TRBV12-3 or TRBV12-4 and TRBJ1-1; D ambiguous. Deletions cut 5 bases from V and 2 bases from J, with 3 bases between. The CDR3 extends over 11 amino acids. As DNA, the CDR3 is TGTGCCAGCAGTCCTAACACTGAAGCTTTCTTT. Its protein product is CASSPNTEAFF.

J is TRBJ2-1 and V is TRBV6-5, with 9 bases that match TRBD2. V gave up 5 bases and J gave up 8 bases; unmatched junction bases: 7. This CDR3 region has 14 residues. Germline V gene data show CDR1 as MNHEY and CDR2 as SVGAGI. CDR3 protein: CASSDEREDYEQFF. The CDR3 coding sequence is TGTGCCAGCAGTGACGAGCGGGAGGATTATGAGCAGTTCTTC.

The chain links TRBV5-1 to TRBJ1-1, with TRBD1 as a possible D gene (5 bases). The germline gives CDR1 SGHRS, CDR2 YFSETQ. Trimming removed 1 base from V and 1 base from J, with 14 bases in between. The CDR3 runs 16 residues. The DNA for the CDR3 is TGCGCCAGCAGCTTGTGGGGCCCGTCCCCGAACACTGAAGCTTTCTTT. This sequence encodes CASSLWGPSPNTEAFF.

The V and J genes are TRBV4-1 and TRBJ1-2, with 7 bases aligning to TRBD1. The V gene end was trimmed by 1 base and the J gene end by 6 bases; junction bases not matched to a gene: 11. The germline V gene encodes CDR1 MGHRA and CDR2 YSYEKL. The CDR3 covers 16 residues. This chain's CDR3 is CASSQVGNRGLDGYTF. The CDR3 DNA reads as TGCGCCAGCAGCCAAGTCGGCAACAGGGGATTGGATGGCTACACCTTC.

The V gene is TRBV9, the J gene TRBJ1-2; unclear D gene. V lost 6 bases to trimming and J lost 5 bases, with 14 bases between them. CDR3 length: 13 amino acids. CDR1 is SGDLS, CDR2 YYNGEE, per germline. The DNA for the CDR3 is TGTGCCAGCACTCGGTCCCTCAGTTATGGCTACACCTTC. Amino acid sequence: CASTRSLSYGYTF.

This chain links TRBV12-3 or TRBV12-4 with TRBJ2-2, with a tentative D call TRBD1 (5 bases). The CDR3 contains 15 residues. Deletions cut 5 bases from V and 4 bases from J, with 14 bases between. In nucleotides, the CDR3 is TGTGCCAGCAGTCCGGAGTGGGGCCCCACCGGGGAGCTGTTTTTT. Translating gives CASSPEWGPTGELFF.

This chain connects TRBV11-2 to TRBJ2-3; 9 bases line up with TRBD2. The CDR3 totals 16 residues. V shed 5 bases and J 2 bases; nucleotides not matched to a gene: 8. Germline V lookup: CDR1 SGHAT, CDR2 FQNNGV. In DNA form, the CDR3 reads TGTGCCAGCAGCCTGACAGCGGGGGGAATCACAGATACGCAGTATTTT. Residues: CASSLTAGGITDTQYF.

The chain combines TRBV25-1 with TRBJ1-5; D remains ambiguous. Deletions cut 0 bases from V and 9 bases from J, with 9 bases between. The CDR3 length is 13 residues. Germline loops: CDR1 MGHDK, CDR2 SYGVNS. In DNA form, the CDR3 reads TGTGCCAGCAGTGAATATGTGGCGGGGCCCCAGCATTTT. Its protein is CASSEYVAGPQHF.

The chain has TRBV7-8 and TRBJ1-5; D not resolved. CDR1 and CDR2 (germline): SGHVS, FQNEAQ. This CDR3 is built from 15 residues. V was cut by 2 bases and J by 6 bases, with 14 bases left in between. The CDR3 DNA reads as TGTGCCAGCAGCTTACGTACAGAAGAAGTTCAGCCCCAGCATTTT. Its translation is CASSLRTEEVQPQHF.

The chain combines TRBV12-3 or TRBV12-4 with TRBJ2-1; D ambiguous. Trimming shortened V by 3 bases and J by 10 bases, and 10 bases separated the two germline ends. The CDR3 loop spans 12 amino acids. CDR3 nucleotides: TGTGCCAGCAGTTTCGGCAGGAGAGAGCAGTTCTTC. Translation: CASSFGRREQFF.

J is TRBJ2-7 and V is TRBV28, with D uncertain. This CDR3 comprises 12 residues. Germline-derived CDR1 and CDR2 are MDHEN and SYDVKM. V lost 5 bases and J 1 base, leaving 6 bases between the germline ends. Written as DNA, the CDR3 is TGTGCCAGCAGTCCTATGTCCTACGAGCAGTACTTC. This gives the protein CASSPMSYEQYF.

The chain has TRBV6-6 and TRBJ1-2, with TRBD1 as a possible D gene (5 bases). Trimming took 6 bases from V and 6 from J, leaving 17 bases between them. The CDR3 runs to 14 residues. Germline CDR1 is MNHNY and CDR2 is SVGAGI (reference sequence). CDR3 region: CASSPFGQEHGYTF. CDR3 sequence (DNA): TGTGCCAGCAGCCCCTTCGGACAAGAGCATGGCTACACCTTC.

V usage is TRBV29-1 and J usage is TRBJ1-2; TRBD1 aligns across 10 bases. V shed 6 bases and J 8 bases; nucleotides not matched to a gene: 12. This CDR3 spans 14 amino acids. Per germline, CDR1 SQVTM and CDR2 ANQGSEA. CDR3 sequence (DNA): TGCAGCGTGGAATCCGGGACAGGGGAATTCGGCTACACCTTC. This translates into CSVESGTGEFGYTF.

The rearrangement links TRBV10-3 to TRBJ1-2; tentative D call: TRBD1 (5 bases). This CDR3 is built from 17 residues. The germline CDR1 and CDR2 sequences are ENHRY and SYGVKD. Deletions cut 3 bases from V and 2 bases from J, with 19 bases between. The CDR3 reads CAISDPGPEAGNYGYTF. CDR3 nucleotides: TGTGCCATCAGTGACCCGGGACCCGAGGCAGGGAACTATGGCTACACCTTC.

The gene calls are TRBV6-5 and TRBJ2-1; the match to TRBD1 covers 8 bases. Germline V gene lookup returns CDR1 MNHEY and CDR2 SVGAGI. V dropped 5 bases and J dropped 4; count of bases not matched to a gene: 4. The CDR3 is made up of 14 amino acids. The CDR3 DNA follows: TGTGCCAGCAGTACGGGACAGGAGTACAATGAGCAGTTCTTC. It encodes CASSTGQEYNEQFF.

V is TRBV4-1 and J is TRBJ2-3; 10 bases agree with TRBD2. The V and J ends lost 0 bases and 0 bases, in that order; junction bases with no gene match: 6. The CDR3 totals 18 residues. Per germline, CDR1 MGHRA and CDR2 YSYEKL. Written as DNA, the CDR3 is TGCGCCAGCAGCCAAGATCCGGTACTAGCGGGGAGCACAGATACGCAGTATTTT. The encoded protein is CASSQDPVLAGSTDTQYF.

This chain connects TRBV7-9 to TRBJ2-7; TRBD1 might be the D (6 bases). The CDR3 extends over 17 amino acids. The V end was cut by 5 bases, the J end by 1 base, with 21 bases between. Per germline, CDR1 SEHNR and CDR2 FQNEAQ (reference sequence). Written as DNA, the CDR3 is TGTGCCAGCAGCCCATCGCTCCGGGACAAAAATTCCTACGAGCAGTACTTC. It codes for CASSPSLRDKNSYEQYF.

The chain is built from TRBV2 and TRBJ2-7; 7 positions agree with TRBD1. The CDR3 totals 14 residues. Germline loops: CDR1 SNHLY, CDR2 FYNNEI. V dropped 10 bases and J dropped 6; count of bases not matched to a gene: 15. CDR3: CATEIKYRGSEQYF. For the CDR3, the DNA is TGTGCCACGGAAATAAAGTACAGGGGTAGCGAGCAGTACTTC.

Details on this clonotype: At one boundary the junction diverges from the germline segment, which might be a read error. The chain joins TRBV20-1 to TRBJ1-6; no clear D. Germline CDR1 and CDR2: DFQATT and SNEGSKA (reference sequence). The CDR3 runs 12 residues. In nucleotides, the CDR3 is TGCAGTGCTGGAGACGGGAATTCACCCCTCCACTTT. This codes for CSAGDGNSPLHF.

The V and J genes are TRBV15 and TRBJ2-2; 8 nucleotides line up with TRBD2. Trimming took 0 bases from V and 2 from J; bases not matched to a gene: 5. Per germline, CDR1 LNHNV and CDR2 YYDKDF (reference sequence). The CDR3 loop spans 17 amino acids. The CDR3, as DNA: TGTGCCACCAGCAGAGATGTGGCGGGGGGAAACACCGGGGAGCTGTTTTTT. It translates to CATSRDVAGGNTGELFF.

The rearrangement links TRBV7-2 to TRBJ1-2, with D possibly TRBD1 on 6 matching bases. The germline V gene has CDR1 SGHTA and CDR2 FQGNSA. The length of the CDR3 is 11 residues. V lost 10 bases and J lost 4, with 10 bases in between. The CDR3 coding sequence is TGTGCCATCAGGGGAAGCTATGGCTACACCTTC. Its protein is CAIRGSYGYTF.

The chain couples TRBV5-1 to TRBJ1-6; no clear D gene. The V and J ends lost 2 bases and 8 bases respectively, with 8 bases between them. The germline gives CDR1 SGHRS, CDR2 YFSETQ. The CDR3 totals 13 residues. The CDR3 loop reads CASSFEGDSPLHF. The CDR3 bases are TGCGCCAGCAGCTTCGAGGGTGATTCACCCCTCCACTTT.

This chain uses TRBV3-1 with TRBJ2-1; 11 bases are shared with TRBD2. CDR3 size: 15 residues. Per the germline V gene, CDR1 is LGHDT and CDR2 is YNNKEL (reference sequence). The J segment lost 3 bases and the V segment lost 3 bases, leaving 1 base of the junction unmatched. CDR3 protein: CASSHLAGGYNEQFF. CDR3 DNA: TGTGCCAGCAGCCACCTAGCGGGGGGCTACAATGAGCAGTTCTTC.